This T cell receptor beta chain appears in the sequencing data of a study of blood T cell repertoires in COVID-19. The sample holds one count of this clone. Followed over time, Seattle patients had been enrolled while infection was active. CDR3 length: 12 amino acids. The V gene's germline CDR1 is LNHDA and CDR2 SQIVND (reference sequence). V was cut by 5 bases and J by 5 bases, with 9 bases left in between. Produced via immunoSEQ multiplex PCR; TCRdb's table is partial and in-frame only. The profile covers 410,000 or so clones, with around 91% appearing a single time and under 2% taken by the ten largest.

The sample taken for sequencing was peripheral blood. This chain uses TRBV19 with TRBJ1-2; D is unresolved. This TCR was recovered from a woman aged 40 to 50 with COVID-19, enrolled during active disease. CDR3 in DNA: TGTGCCAGTAGTTCCCGAGGGTATGGCTACACCTTC. Translation: CASSSRGYGYTF.